The 7 T cell receptor beta chains presented below share a single source sample, sequenced in a study (dated by TCRdb to between 2015 and 2016). The method was 5' RACE. Data came from an Illumina MiSeq. TCRdb trimmed the raw reads at Q25, called clones with MiXCR and kept productive beta chains. Identical CDR3 protein sequences are pooled into one entry, listed with their most common genes and DNA. The sample table holds about 8,900 distinct CDR3 sequences, of which roughly a quarter were seen once. Together, the top ten hold approximately 5% of the sample. The sequencing input was naive CD4+ T cells sorted from a lymph node. The cell subset or site label on this specimen signifies: naive CD4+ T cells, CD4+CD45RA+CD25-. These receptors were taken from a female donor with breast cancer.

This clonotype is a singleton in its sample. As DNA, the CDR3 is TGCGCCAGCAGCATAGGACTAGCCGGGCGGGAGACCAAGTACAATGAGCAGTTCTTC. The encoded protein is CASSIGLAGRETKYNEQFF. The chain employs TRBV5-1 and TRBJ2-1; 8 bases align to TRBD2. The CDR3 covers 19 residues. Per the germline V gene, CDR1 is SGHRS and CDR2 is YFSETQ. With 4 bases clipped from V and 4 bases from J, the junction kept 19 bases outside the gene matches.

This clonotype is termed medium-sized. This rearrangement joins TRBV7-3 to TRBJ2-7; the D is unclear. V lost 6 bases, J lost 3 bases, and 18 bases lay in between. The germline CDR1 and CDR2 sequences are SGHTA and FQGTGA. This CDR3 region has 15 residues. The CDR3 protein is CASSQTPGRHYEQYF. Written as DNA, the CDR3 is TGTGCCAGCAGTCAAACTCCGGGCCGCCACTACGAGCAGTACTTC. The full variable domain, completed using reference TRBV7-3 and TRBJ2-7, is GAGVSQTPSNKVTEKGKYVELRCDPISGHTALYWYRQSLGQGPEFLIYFQGTGAADDSGLPNDRFFAVRPEGSVSTLKIQRTERGDSAVYLCASSQTPGRHYEQYFGPGTRLTVT.

This clonotype was counted ten times or more. This sequence joins TRBV20-1 and TRBJ1-5; 8 bases are shared with TRBD1. V trimming: 7 bases; J trimming: 7 bases; junction bases outside the gene matches: 6. Germline V lookup: CDR1 DFQATT, CDR2 SNEGSKA (reference sequence). The CDR3 sequence is 12 residues long. In DNA form, the CDR3 reads TGCAGTGGATCACAGGGGGGACAGCCCCAGCATTTT. Translated: CSGSQGGQPQHF.

About this clonotype itself: One end of the junction varies from germline; a read error may be responsible. This chain connects TRBV10-2 to TRBJ2-5; 11 bases are a match to TRBD2. The CDR3 extends over 15 amino acids. Germline lookup yields CDR1 WSHSY and CDR2 SAAADI. CDR3 nucleotide sequence: TGCACCAGCAGTTCGCGACTAGCGGGACAAGGGACCCAGTACTTC. Its protein is CTSSSRLAGQGTQYF.

This clonotype is labeled as medium-sized. The V and J genes are TRBV6-5 and TRBJ2-1, with 12 bases fitting TRBD2. The CDR3 sequence is 16 residues long. Germline V gene sequence: CDR1 MNHEY, CDR2 SVGAGI. V shed 2 bases, J shed 8 bases, and the junction held 7 bases outside the gene matches. The CDR3 protein is CASSYLSSGRADEQFF. CDR3 bases: TGTGCCAGCAGTTACCTGTCTAGCGGGAGGGCCGATGAGCAGTTCTTC.

This clonotype was seen repeatedly, ten times or more. The rearrangement joins TRBV29-1 to TRBJ2-7; 13 bases match TRBD2. Trimming removed 5 bases from V and 3 bases from J; junction bases left unmatched: 7. The CDR3 sequence is 15 residues long. In germline, CDR1 is SQVTM, CDR2 ANQGSEA. CDR3 nucleotide sequence: TGCAGCGTTACTAGCGGGAGGGCAATGGGCTACGAGCAGTACTTC. Its protein is CSVTSGRAMGYEQYF.

The V and J genes are TRBV29-1 and TRBJ2-7; D may correspond to TRBD1 or TRBD2 (6 bases each). The V end was cut by 5 bases, the J end by 4 bases, with 12 bases between. This CDR3 is built from 12 residues. Per germline, CDR1 SQVTM and CDR2 ANQGSEA. Here the CDR3 DNA reads TGCAGCGTTAGGGGGGAGTGGTACGAGCAGTACTTC. It is translated as CSVRGEWYEQYF.